A single sample is the source of the 3 T cell receptor beta chains below, sequenced in a study of molecular identifiers for immune sequencing clone quantification. TCRdb called the PCR reads again in MiXCR, with one record for every CDR3 protein. This table holds 300,000 to 400,000 distinct CDR3 sequences, around a fifth found once. Sequences were obtained from naive CD8+ T cells from blood, with Jurkat cell RNA spiked in. This sample's subset: FACS-sorted CD8+CD4-CCR7+CD45RA+ naive T cells. The receptors derive from a human donor in good health. Some libraries in this study had Jurkat cell RNA spiked in.

This clonotype was picked up many times. The chain links TRBV7-8 to TRBJ2-3; TRBD2 matches at 13 bases. Germline-derived CDR1 and CDR2 are SGHVS and FQNEAQ. The J segment lost 0 bases and the V segment lost 5 bases, leaving 17 bases of the junction unmatched. This CDR3 contains 21 residues. Here the CDR3 DNA reads TGTGCCAGCAGCCTCATACACGGGACTAGCGGGGAAGTCATTAGCACAGATACGCAGTATTTT. It translates to CASSLIHGTSGEVISTDTQYF.

The chain recombines TRBV9 with TRBJ2-5; TRBD2 matches at 9 bases. The CDR3 spans 15 residues. V was clipped by 1 base and J by 1 base; unmatched bases: 2. Germline lookup yields CDR1 SGDLS and CDR2 YYNGEE. The CDR3 is CASSVLAGVQETQYF. CDR3 DNA: TGTGCCAGCAGCGTATTAGCGGGGGTCCAAGAGACCCAGTACTTC.

This clonotype has a single count. Possible read error: a much larger clone is one base away. CDR3 region: CASGLRPANTEAFF. The CDR3, as DNA: TGCGCCAGCGGCTTGAGGCCGGCGAACACTGAAGCTTTCTTT. The J gene is TRBJ1-1, the V gene TRBV5-1; D is unresolved. The length of the CDR3 is 14 residues. Germline-derived CDR1 and CDR2 are SGHRS and YFSETQ.